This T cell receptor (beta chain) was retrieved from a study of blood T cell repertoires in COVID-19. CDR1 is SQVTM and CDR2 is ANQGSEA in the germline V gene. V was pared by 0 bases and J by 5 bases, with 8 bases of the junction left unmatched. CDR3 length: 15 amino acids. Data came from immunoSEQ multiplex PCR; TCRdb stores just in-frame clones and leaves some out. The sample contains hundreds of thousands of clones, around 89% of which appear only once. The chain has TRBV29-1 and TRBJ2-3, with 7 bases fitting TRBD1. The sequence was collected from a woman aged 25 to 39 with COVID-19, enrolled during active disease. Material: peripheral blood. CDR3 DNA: TGCAGCGTTGAAGATCTGGGCCAGGGGGTAGATACGCAGTATTTT. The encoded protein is CSVEDLGQGVDTQYF.